One and the same sample provided the 4 T cell receptor beta chains below, sequenced in a study of CD4 T cells in relation to SARS-CoV-2 and coronaviruses. Measured with immunoSEQ multiplex PCR; TCRdb has only the in-frame clones, and not every one. The sample carries some 32,000 clones, about three quarters recorded once. The antigens these receptors bind are not known. Sequencing was performed on memory CD4+ T cells from PBMCs, cultured in vitro. Receptor source: an adult with COVID-19.

Notes on this clone: Germline is not matched at one junction end, which may reflect a read error. V and J are TRBV2 and TRBJ2-2; 13 positions agree with TRBD2. Germline CDR1 and CDR2: SNHLY and FYNNEI. This CDR3 is built from 16 residues. The CDR3 is CASREGLAGAAGELFF. CDR3 coding DNA: TGTGCCAGCAGAGAAGGACTAGCGGGAGCTGCCGGGGAGCTGTTTTTT.

V gene TRBV2 combines with J gene TRBJ2-6; D might be TRBD1 (6 bases). Germline V gives CDR1 SNHLY, CDR2 FYNNEI. Trimming removed 9 bases from V and 0 bases from J, with 12 bases in between. CDR3 length equals 15 residues. The chain's CDR3 is CASHRDSSGANVLTF. CDR3 DNA sequence: TGTGCCAGTCACAGGGATAGCTCTGGGGCCAACGTCCTGACTTTC.

The chain has TRBV11-2 and TRBJ2-2; 9 bases map to TRBD2. Trimming at V came to 0 bases and at J to 8 bases, leaving 1 base not matched to a gene. Per the germline V gene, CDR1 is SGHAT and CDR2 is FQNNGV. The CDR3 is 14 residues long. This CDR3 is CASSLEGLAGELFF. The CDR3 region has the DNA TGTGCCAGCAGCTTAGAAGGACTAGCGGGGGAGCTGTTTTTT.

V usage is TRBV5-1 and J usage is TRBJ2-7, with TRBD2 matching over 10 bases. J gave up 4 bases and V 2 bases, and 6 bases lay outside the gene matches. This CDR3 comprises 15 residues. CDR1 SGHRS and CDR2 YFSETQ come from the germline V gene. The CDR3, as DNA: TGCGCCAGCAGCTTAAGCTCTAGCGGGAGATACGAGCAGTACTTC. It is translated as CASSLSSSGRYEQYF.